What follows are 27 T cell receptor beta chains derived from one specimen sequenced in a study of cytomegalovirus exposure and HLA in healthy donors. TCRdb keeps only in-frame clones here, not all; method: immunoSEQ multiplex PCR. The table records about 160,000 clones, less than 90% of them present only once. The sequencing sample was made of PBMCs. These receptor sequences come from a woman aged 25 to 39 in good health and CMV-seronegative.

CDR3 loop: CASSQDRRTYTGELFF. DNA for the CDR3: TGCGCCAGCAGCCAAGATCGCCGAACGTACACCGGGGAGCTGTTTTTT. The chain recombines TRBV4-3 with TRBJ2-2; D gene unclear. The CDR3 totals 16 residues. V gave up 0 bases and J gave up 3 bases, with 11 bases separating them. CDR1 and CDR2 (germline): LGHNA, YSLEER.

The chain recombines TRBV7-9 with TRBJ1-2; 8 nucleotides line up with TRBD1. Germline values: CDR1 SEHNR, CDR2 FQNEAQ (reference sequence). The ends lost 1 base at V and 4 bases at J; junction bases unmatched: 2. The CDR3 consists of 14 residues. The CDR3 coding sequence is TGTGCCAGCAGCTTAGTCGGGACAGGCTATGGCTACACCTTC. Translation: CASSLVGTGYGYTF.

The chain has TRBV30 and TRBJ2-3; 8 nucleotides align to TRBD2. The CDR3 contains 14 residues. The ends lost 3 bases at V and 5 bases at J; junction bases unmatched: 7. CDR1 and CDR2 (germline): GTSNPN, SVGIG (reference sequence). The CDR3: CAWSLGLEIDTQYF. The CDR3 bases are TGTGCCTGGAGCTTGGGACTAGAGATAGATACGCAGTATTTT.

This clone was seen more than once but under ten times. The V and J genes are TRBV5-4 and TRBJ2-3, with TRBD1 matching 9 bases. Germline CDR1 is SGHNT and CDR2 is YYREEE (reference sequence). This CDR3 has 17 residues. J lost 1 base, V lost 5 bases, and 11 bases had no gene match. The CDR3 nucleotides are TGTGCCAGCAGTTGGATGATACGGACAGGGGGCACAGATACGCAGTATTTT. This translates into CASSWMIRTGGTDTQYF.

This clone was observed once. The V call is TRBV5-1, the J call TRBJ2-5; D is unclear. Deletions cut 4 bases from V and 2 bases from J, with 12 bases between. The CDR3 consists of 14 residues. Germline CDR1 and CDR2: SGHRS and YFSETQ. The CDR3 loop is CASSRAIPQETQYF. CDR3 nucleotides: TGCGCCAGCAGCAGGGCAATCCCTCAAGAGACCCAGTACTTC.

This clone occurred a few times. The CDR3 protein is CASNLNYGYTF. The CDR3 nucleotides read TGTGCCAGCAACCTTAACTATGGCTACACCTTC. The gene calls are TRBV2 and TRBJ1-2; D not certain. Germline values: CDR1 SNHLY, CDR2 FYNNEI. Trimming took off 7 bases at V and 1 base at J, with 4 bases between the two ends. CDR3 length: 11 amino acids.

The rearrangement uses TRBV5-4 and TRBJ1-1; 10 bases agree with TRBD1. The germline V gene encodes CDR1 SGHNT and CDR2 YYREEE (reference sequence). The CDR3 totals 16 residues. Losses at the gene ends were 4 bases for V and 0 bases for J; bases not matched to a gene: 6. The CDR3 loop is CASSIKTGGLNTEAFF. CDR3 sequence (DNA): TGTGCCAGCAGCATAAAGACAGGGGGCCTGAACACTGAAGCTTTCTTT.

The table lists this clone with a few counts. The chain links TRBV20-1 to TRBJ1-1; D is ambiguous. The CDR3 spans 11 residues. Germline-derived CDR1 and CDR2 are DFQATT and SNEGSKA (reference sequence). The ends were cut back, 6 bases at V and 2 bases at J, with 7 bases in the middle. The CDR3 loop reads CSARLNTEAFF. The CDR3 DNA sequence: TGCAGTGCACGACTAAACACTGAAGCTTTCTTT.

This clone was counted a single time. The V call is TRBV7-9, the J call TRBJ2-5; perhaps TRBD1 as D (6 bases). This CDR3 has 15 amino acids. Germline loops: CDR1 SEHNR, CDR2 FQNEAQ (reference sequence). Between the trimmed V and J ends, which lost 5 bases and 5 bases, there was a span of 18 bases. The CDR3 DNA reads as TGTGCCAGCAGCCCGGTATTGGGGGCTGGCGAGACCCAGTACTTC. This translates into CASSPVLGAGETQYF.

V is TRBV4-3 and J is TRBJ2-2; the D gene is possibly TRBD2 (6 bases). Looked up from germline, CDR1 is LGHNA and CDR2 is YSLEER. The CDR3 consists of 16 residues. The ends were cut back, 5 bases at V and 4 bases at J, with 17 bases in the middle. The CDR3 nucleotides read TGCGCCAGCAGCGGGGGACTCTCCACACTCACCGGGGAGCTGTTTTTT. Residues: CASSGGLSTLTGELFF.

The CDR3 bases are TGTGCCAGCAGCCCTGCTGGAAGGGCTAATGAAAAACTGTTTTTT. Protein product: CASSPAGRANEKLFF. The rearrangement links TRBV11-2 to TRBJ1-4; no firm D call. Germline assignment: CDR1 SGHAT and CDR2 FQNNGV. Deletions cut 5 bases from V and 3 bases from J, with 13 bases between. The CDR3 is 15 residues long.

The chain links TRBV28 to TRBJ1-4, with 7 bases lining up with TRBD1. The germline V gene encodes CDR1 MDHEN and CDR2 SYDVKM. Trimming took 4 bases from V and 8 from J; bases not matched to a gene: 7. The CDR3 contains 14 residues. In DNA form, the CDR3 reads TGTGCCAGCAGTTCAAGACAGGGTAGGGAAAAACTGTTTTTT. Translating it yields CASSSRQGREKLFF.

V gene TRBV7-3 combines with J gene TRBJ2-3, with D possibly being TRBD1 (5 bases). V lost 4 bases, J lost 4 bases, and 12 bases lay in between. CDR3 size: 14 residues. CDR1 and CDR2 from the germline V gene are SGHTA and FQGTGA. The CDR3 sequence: CASSSTGGADTQYF. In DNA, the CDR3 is TGTGCCAGCAGCTCCACAGGTGGCGCAGATACGCAGTATTTT.

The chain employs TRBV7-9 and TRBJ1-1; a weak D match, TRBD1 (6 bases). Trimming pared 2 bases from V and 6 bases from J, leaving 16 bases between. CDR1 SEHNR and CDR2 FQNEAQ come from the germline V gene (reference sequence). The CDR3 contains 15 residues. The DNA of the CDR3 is TGTGCCAGCAGCTTAAGAGTAGGGGGGCCCGCTGAAGCTTTCTTT. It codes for CASSLRVGGPAEAFF.

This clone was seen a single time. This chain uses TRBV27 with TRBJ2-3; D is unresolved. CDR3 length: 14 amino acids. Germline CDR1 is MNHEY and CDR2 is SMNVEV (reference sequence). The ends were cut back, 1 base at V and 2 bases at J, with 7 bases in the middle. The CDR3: CASSLWQTTDTQYF. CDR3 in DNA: TGTGCCAGCAGTTTATGGCAGACCACAGATACGCAGTATTTT.

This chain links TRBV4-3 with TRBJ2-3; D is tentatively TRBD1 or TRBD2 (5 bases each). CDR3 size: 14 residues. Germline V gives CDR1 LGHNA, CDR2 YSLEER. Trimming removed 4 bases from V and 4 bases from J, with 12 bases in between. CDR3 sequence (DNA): TGCGCCAGCAGCCCCGGGACCGTCCCAGATACGCAGTATTTT. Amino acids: CASSPGTVPDTQYF.

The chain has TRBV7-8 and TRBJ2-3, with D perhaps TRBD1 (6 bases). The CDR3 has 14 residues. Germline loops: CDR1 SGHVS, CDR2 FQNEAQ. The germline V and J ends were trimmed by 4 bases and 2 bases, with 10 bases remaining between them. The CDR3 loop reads CASSSVGHTDTQYF. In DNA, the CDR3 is TGTGCCAGCAGCTCGGTGGGACACACAGATACGCAGTATTTT.

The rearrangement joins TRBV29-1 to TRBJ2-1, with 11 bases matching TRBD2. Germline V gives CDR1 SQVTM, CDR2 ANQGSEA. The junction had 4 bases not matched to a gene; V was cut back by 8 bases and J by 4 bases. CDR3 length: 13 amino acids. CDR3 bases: TGCAGCTATAGCGGGAGGGAGTACAATGAGCAGTTCTTC. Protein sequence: CSYSGREYNEQFF.

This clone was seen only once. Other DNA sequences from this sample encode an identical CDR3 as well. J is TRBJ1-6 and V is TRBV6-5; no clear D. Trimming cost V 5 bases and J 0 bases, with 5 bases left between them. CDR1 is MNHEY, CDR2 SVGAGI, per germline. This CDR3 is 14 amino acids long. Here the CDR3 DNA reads TGTGCCAGCAGTCGGAGCTCCTATAATTCACCCCTCCACTTT. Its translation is CASSRSSYNSPLHF.

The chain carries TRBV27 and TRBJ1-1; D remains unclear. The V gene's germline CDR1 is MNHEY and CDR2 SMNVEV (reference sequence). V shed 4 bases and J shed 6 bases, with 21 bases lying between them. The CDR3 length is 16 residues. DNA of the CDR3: TGTGCCAGCAGTTCCCCAGCTACACCGACGGACTCTGAAGCTTTCTTT. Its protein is CASSSPATPTDSEAFF.

The CDR3 loop reads CASSDGVLANVLTF. Written as DNA, the CDR3 is TGTGCCAGTAGTGATGGGGTTTTGGCCAACGTCCTGACTTTC. V gene TRBV19 combines with J gene TRBJ2-6, with D unclear. V gave up 5 bases and J gave up 6 bases, with 11 bases separating them. In germline, CDR1 is LNHDA, CDR2 SQIVND (reference sequence). The CDR3 contains 14 residues.

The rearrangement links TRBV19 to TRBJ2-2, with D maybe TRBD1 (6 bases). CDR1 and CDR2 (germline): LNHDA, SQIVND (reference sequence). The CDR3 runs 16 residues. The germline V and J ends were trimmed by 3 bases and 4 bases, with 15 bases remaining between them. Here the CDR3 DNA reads TGTGCCAGTAGTATTCGGCAGGGGCTTATCACCGGGGAGCTGTTTTTT. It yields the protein CASSIRQGLITGELFF. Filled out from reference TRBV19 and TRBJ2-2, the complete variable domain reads DGGITQSPKYLFRKEGQNVTLSCEQNLNHDAMYWYRQDPGQGLRLIYYSQIVNDFQKGDIAEGYSVSREKKESFPLTVTSAQKNPTAFYLCASSIRQGLITGELFFGEGSRLTVL.

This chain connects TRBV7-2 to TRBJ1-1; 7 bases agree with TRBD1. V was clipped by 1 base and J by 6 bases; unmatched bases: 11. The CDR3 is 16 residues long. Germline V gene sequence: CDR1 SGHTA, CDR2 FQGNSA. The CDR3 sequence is CASSLGPRGQRSEAFF. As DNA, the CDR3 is TGTGCCAGCAGCTTAGGGCCCAGGGGACAGAGATCTGAAGCTTTCTTT.

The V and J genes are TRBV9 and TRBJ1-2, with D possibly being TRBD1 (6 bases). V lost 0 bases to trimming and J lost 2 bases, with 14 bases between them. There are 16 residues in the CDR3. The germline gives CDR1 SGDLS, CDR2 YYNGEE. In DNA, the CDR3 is TGTGCCAGCAGCGTAGCATTGGGGGCGTCCAACTATGGCTACACCTTC. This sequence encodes CASSVALGASNYGYTF.

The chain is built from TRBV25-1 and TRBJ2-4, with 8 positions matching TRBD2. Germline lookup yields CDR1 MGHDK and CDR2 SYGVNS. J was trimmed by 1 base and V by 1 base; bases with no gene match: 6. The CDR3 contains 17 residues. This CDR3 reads CASSESGRGAAKNIQYF. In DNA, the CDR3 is TGTGCCAGCAGTGAATCAGGGCGGGGGGCCGCCAAAAACATTCAGTACTTC. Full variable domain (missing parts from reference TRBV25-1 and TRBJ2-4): EADIYQTPRYLVIGTGKKITLECSQTMGHDKMYWYQQDPGMELHLIHYSYGVNSTEKGDLSSESTVSRIRTEHFPLTLESARPSHTSQYLCASSESGRGAAKNIQYFGAGTRLSVL.

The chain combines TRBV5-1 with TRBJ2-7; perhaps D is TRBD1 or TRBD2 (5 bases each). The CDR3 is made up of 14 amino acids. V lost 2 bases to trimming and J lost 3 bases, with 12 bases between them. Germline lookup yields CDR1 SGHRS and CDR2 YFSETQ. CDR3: CASSFVRGGYEQYF. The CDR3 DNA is TGCGCCAGCAGCTTTGTACGGGGCGGCTACGAGCAGTACTTC.

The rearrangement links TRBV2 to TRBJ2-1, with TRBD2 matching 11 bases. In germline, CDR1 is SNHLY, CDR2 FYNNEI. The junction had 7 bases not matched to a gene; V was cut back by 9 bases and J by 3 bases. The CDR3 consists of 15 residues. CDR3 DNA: TGTGCCAGTACCGCCCTAGCGGGGGGCTACAATGAGCAGTTCTTC. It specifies CASTALAGGYNEQFF.